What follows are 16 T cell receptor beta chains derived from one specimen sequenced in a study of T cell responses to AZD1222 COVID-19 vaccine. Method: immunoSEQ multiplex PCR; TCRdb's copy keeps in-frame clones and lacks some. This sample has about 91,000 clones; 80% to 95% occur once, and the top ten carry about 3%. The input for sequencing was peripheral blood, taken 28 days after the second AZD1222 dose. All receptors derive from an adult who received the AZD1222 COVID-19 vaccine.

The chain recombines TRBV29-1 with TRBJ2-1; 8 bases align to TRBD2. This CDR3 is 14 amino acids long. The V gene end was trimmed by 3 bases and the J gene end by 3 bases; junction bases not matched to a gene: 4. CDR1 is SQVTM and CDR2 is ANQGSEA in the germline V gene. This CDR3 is CSVDSTSDYNEQFF. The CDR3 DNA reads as TGCAGCGTTGATTCGACTAGCGACTACAATGAGCAGTTCTTC.

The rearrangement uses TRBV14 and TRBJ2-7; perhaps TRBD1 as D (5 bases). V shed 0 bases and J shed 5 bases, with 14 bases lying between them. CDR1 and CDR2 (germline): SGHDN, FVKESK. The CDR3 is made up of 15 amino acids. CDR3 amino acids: CASSQEWGRVDEQYF. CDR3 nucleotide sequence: TGTGCCAGCAGCCAAGAATGGGGCAGGGTAGACGAGCAGTACTTC.

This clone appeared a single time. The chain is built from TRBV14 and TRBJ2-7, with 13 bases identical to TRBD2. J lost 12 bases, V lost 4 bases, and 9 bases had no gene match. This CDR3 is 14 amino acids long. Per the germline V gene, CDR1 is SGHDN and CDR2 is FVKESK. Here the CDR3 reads CASSPTGTSGERYF. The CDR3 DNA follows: TGTGCCAGCAGCCCCACCGGGACTAGCGGGGAAAGGTACTTC.

The CDR3: CASSPGQGEYQPQHF. CDR3 in DNA: TGCGCCAGCAGCCCGGGACAGGGAGAGTATCAGCCCCAGCATTTT. The chain carries TRBV5-1 and TRBJ1-5, with 9 positions matching TRBD1. Unmatched junction bases numbered 7, after V lost 4 bases and J lost 5 bases. CDR1 is SGHRS and CDR2 is YFSETQ in the germline V gene. The CDR3 length is 15 residues. The full variable domain, rest sourced from reference TRBV5-1 and TRBJ1-5, is KAGVTQTPRYLIKTRGQQVTLSCSPISGHRSVSWYQQTPGQGLQFLFEYFSETQRNKGNFPGRFSGRQFSNSRSEMNVSTLELGDSALYLCASSPGQGEYQPQHFGDGTRLSIL.

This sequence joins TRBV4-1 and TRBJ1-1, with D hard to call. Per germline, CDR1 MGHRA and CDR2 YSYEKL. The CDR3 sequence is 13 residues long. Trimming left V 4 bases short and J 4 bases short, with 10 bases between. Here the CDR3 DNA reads TGCGCCAGCAGCCGCAACAGCGGCACTGAAGCTTTCTTT. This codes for CASSRNSGTEAFF.

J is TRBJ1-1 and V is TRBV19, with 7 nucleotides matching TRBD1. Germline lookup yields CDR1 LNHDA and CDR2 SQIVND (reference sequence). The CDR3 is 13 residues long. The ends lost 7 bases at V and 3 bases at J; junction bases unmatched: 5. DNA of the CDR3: TGTGCCAGTAATGGACAGGAGTACACTGAAGCTTTCTTT. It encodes CASNGQEYTEAFF.

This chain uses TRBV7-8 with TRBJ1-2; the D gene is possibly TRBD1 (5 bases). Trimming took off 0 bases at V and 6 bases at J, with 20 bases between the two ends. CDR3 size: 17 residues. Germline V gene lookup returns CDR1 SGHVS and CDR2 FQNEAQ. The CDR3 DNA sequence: TGTGCCAGCAGCTTAGCGCTTGCAGGGCTTGGGACTAATGGCTACACCTTC. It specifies CASSLALAGLGTNGYTF. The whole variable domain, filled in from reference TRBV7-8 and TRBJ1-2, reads GAGVSQSPRYKVAKRGQDVALRCDPISGHVSLFWYQQALGQGPEFLTYFQNEAQLDKSGLPSDRFFAERPEGSVSTLKIQRTQQEDSAVYLCASSLALAGLGTNGYTFGSGTRLTVV.

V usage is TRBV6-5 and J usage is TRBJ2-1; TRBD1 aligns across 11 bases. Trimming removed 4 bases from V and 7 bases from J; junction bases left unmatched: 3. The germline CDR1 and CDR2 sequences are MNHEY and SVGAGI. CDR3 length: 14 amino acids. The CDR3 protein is CASSSGTGGNEQFF. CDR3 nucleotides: TGTGCCAGCAGTTCCGGGACAGGGGGGAATGAGCAGTTCTTC.

The CDR3 DNA is TGTGCCAGCAGTTTATGGGCGGGGATTTCCTCTGGGGCCAACGTCCTGACTTTC. Its protein is CASSLWAGISSGANVLTF. This chain links TRBV28 with TRBJ2-6, with D tentatively TRBD2 (6 bases). Between the trimmed V and J ends, which lost 0 bases and 0 bases, there was a span of 12 bases. Germline values: CDR1 MDHEN, CDR2 SYDVKM. The CDR3 consists of 18 residues.

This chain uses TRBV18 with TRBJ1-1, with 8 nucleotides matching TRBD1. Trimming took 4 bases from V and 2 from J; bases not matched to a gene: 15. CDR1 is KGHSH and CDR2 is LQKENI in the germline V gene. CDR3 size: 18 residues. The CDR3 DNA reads TGTGCCAGCTCACTCTCACACAGGGGGGTTTGGCTAAACACTGAAGCTTTCTTT. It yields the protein CASSLSHRGVWLNTEAFF.

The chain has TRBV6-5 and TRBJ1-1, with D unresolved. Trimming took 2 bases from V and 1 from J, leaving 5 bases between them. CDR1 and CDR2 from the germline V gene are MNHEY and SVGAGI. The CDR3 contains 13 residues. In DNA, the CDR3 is TGTGCCAGCAGTTACGGACCGAACACTGAAGCTTTCTTT. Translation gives CASSYGPNTEAFF.

As DNA, the CDR3 is TGTGCCAGCAGCCTAGGGGATTCACCCCTCCACTTT. Residues: CASSLGDSPLHF. The chain uses TRBV2 and TRBJ1-6, with D tentatively TRBD1 (5 bases). The CDR3 consists of 12 residues. Trimming removed 6 bases at V and 8 bases at J, with 8 bases between. Looked up from germline, CDR1 is SNHLY and CDR2 is FYNNEI. Filled out from reference TRBV2 and TRBJ1-6, the complete variable domain reads EPEVTQTPSHQVTQMGQEVILRCVPISNHLYFYWYRQILGQKVEFLVSFYNNEISEKSEIFDDQFSVERPDGSNFTLKIRSTKLEDSAMYFCASSLGDSPLHFGNGTRLTVT.

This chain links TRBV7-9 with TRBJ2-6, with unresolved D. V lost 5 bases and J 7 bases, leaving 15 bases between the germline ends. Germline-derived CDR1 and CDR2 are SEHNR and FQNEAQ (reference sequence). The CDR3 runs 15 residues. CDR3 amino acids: CASSLGPINANVLTF. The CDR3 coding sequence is TGTGCCAGCAGCCTAGGACCAATAAACGCCAACGTCCTGACTTTC.

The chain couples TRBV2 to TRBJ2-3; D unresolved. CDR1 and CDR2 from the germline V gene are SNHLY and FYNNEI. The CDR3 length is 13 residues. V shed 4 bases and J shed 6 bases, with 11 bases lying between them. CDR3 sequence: CASSGVQGDTQYF. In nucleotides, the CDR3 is TGTGCCAGCAGTGGGGTACAAGGGGATACGCAGTATTTT.

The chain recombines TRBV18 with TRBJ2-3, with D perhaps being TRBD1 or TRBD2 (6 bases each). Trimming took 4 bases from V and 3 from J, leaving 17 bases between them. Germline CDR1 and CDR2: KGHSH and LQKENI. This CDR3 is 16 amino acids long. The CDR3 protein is CASSRPVGGATDTQYF. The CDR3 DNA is TGTGCCAGCTCACGACCGGTCGGGGGCGCGACAGATACGCAGTATTTT.

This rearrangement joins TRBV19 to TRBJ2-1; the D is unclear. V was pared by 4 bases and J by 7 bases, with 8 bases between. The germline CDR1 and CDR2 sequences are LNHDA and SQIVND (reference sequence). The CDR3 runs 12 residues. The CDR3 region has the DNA TGTGCCAGTAGTAGGGTCGGTAATGAGCAGTTCTTC. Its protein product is CASSRVGNEQFF.